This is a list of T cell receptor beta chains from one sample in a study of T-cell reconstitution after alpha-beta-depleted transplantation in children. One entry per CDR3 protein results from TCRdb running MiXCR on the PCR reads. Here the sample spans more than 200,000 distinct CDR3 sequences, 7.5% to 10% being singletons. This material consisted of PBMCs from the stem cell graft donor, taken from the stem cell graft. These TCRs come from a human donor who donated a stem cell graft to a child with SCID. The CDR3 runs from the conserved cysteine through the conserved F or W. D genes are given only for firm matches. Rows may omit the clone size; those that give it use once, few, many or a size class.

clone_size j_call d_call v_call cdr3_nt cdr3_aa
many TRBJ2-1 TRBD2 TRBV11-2 TGTGCCAGCAGCTCCCCCACGACTAGCGGGGGGGTGGTGGAGCAGTTCTTC CASSSPTTSGGVVEQFF
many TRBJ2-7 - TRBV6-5 TGTGCCAGCAGTTACAGGGGGGACAGAGATTACGAGCAGTACTTC CASSYRGDRDYEQYF
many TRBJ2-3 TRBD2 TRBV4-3 TGCGCCAGCAGCCAAGATCCTATAGCGGGTGGGACAGATACGCAGTATTTT CASSQDPIAGGTDTQYF
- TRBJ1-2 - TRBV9 TGTGCCAGCAGCGTAGGATCGGATCCCTCCGAATTAAACTATGGCTACACCTTC CASSVGSDPSELNYGYTF
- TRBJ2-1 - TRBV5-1 TGCGCCAGCAGCGATCTCGATGAGCAGTTCTTC CASSDLDEQFF
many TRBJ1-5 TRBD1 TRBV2 TGTGCCAGCAGTGAAGGGACAGGGGGCAATCAGCCCCAGCATTTT CASSEGTGGNQPQHF
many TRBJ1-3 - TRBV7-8 TGTGCCAGCAGCTTAGAAGTCGGGTCGGCTGGAAACACCATATATTTT CASSLEVGSAGNTIYF
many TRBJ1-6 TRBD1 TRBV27 TGTGCCAGCAGTAGCCTACAGGGGGTGAATTCACCCCTCCACTTT CASSSLQGVNSPLHF
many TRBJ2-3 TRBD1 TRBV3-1 TGTGCCAGCAGCCAATCCGGGACAGGGTTGGATACGCAGTATTTT CASSQSGTGLDTQYF
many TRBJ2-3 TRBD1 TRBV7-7 TGTGCCAGCAGCCGGGGACAGTCCAGTAATACGCAGTATTTT CASSRGQSSNTQYF
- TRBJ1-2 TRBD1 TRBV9 TGTGCCAGCAGCGGGTGGCCCCCCCTTTTCACAGGGGACTATGGCTACACCTTC CASSGWPPLFTGDYGYTF
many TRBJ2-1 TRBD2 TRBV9 TGTGCCAGCACCACGGGGGGGGGCCCGGACTATGAGCAGTTCTTC CASTTGGGPDYEQFF
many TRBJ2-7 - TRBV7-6 TGTGCCAGCAGCTTAGGGGGGGTTGGCACCTACGAGCAGTACTTC CASSLGGVGTYEQYF
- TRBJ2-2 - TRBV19 TGTGCCAGTAGTATCAGAGGGGAAGACACCGGGGAGCTGTTTTTT CASSIRGEDTGELFF
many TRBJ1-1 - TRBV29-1 TGCAGCGTTGTGGTGGGCCAGGGCACTGAAGCTTTCTTT CSVVVGQGTEAFF
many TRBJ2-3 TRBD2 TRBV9 TGTGCCAGCAGCGTCCTTAGCGGGGGAATCACAGATACGCAGTATTTT CASSVLSGGITDTQYF
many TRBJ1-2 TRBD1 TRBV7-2 TGTGCCAGCAGCTTCGCTGATCAGGGGGGGCGTCGCTACACCTTC CASSFADQGGRRYTF
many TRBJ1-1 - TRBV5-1 TGCGCCAGCAGCTTGGGGTCGGGGGGACCCACTGAAGCTTTCTTT CASSLGSGGPTEAFF
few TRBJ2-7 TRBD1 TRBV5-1 TGCGCCAGCAGCTCCTTCCGGGACAGGGGAATCTACGAGCAGTACTTC CASSSFRDRGIYEQYF
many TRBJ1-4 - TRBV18 TGTGCCAGCTCACCTTACGACGGGGACGATGGAAAACTGTTTTTT CASSPYDGDDGKLFF
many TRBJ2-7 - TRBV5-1 TGCGCCAGCAGCGCAGGGAGCTACTACGAGCAGTACTTC CASSAGSYYEQYF
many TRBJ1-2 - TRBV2 TGTGCCAGCAGTTCGGACGTAAACTATGGCTACACCTTC CASSSDVNYGYTF
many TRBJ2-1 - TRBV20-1 TGCAGTGCTGGGCAGACGAATGAGCAGTTCTTC CSAGQTNEQFF
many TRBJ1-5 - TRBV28 TGTGCCAGCAGTTACAATGCCGGGGTACTTAGCAATCAGCCCCAGCATTTT CASSYNAGVLSNQPQHF
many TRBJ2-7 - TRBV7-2 TGTGCCAGCAGCCTCCACCGGGGGAAAAACTCCTACGAGCAGTACTTC CASSLHRGKNSYEQYF
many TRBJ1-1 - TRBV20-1 TGCAGTGCGACGGACAGGAACACTGAAGCTTTCTTT CSATDRNTEAFF
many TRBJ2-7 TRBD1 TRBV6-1 TGTGCCAGCAGTGATCGGGACAGGGGATACGAGCAGTACTTC CASSDRDRGYEQYF
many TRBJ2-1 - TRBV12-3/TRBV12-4 TGTGCCAGCAGTAGGACCGACGTTAGCTCCTACAATGAGCAGTTCTTC CASSRTDVSSYNEQFF
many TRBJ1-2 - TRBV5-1 TGCGCCAGCAGCTTGGCCCCGGACCCAGTTAACTATGGCTACACCTTC CASSLAPDPVNYGYTF
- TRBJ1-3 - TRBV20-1 TGCAGTGCCCGTGGTGGCGTTGCCGGAGGAAACACCATATATTTT CSARGGVAGGNTIYF
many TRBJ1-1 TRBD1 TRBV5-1 TGCGCCAGCAGCTTGACAGGGGGCCGGGAGACTGAAGCTTTCTTT CASSLTGGRETEAFF
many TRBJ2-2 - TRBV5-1 TGCGCCAGCAGGTCCGACAGATTCACCGGGGAGCTGTTTTTT CASRSDRFTGELFF
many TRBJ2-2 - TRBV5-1 TGCGCCAGCAGCCCCGCAGGGACGAACACCGGGGAGCTGTTTTTT CASSPAGTNTGELFF
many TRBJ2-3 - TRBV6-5 TGTGCCAGCACCCCCCCAGGTACCTCCAAAGGTACGCAGTATTTT CASTPPGTSKGTQYF
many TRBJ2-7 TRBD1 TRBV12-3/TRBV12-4 TGTGCCAGCAGCCCCCGGGGACAGGATAAAACCTACGAGCAGTACTTC CASSPRGQDKTYEQYF
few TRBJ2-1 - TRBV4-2 TGTGCCAGCAGCCAAGATTTCGTAGCTGAGCAGTTCTTC CASSQDFVAEQFF